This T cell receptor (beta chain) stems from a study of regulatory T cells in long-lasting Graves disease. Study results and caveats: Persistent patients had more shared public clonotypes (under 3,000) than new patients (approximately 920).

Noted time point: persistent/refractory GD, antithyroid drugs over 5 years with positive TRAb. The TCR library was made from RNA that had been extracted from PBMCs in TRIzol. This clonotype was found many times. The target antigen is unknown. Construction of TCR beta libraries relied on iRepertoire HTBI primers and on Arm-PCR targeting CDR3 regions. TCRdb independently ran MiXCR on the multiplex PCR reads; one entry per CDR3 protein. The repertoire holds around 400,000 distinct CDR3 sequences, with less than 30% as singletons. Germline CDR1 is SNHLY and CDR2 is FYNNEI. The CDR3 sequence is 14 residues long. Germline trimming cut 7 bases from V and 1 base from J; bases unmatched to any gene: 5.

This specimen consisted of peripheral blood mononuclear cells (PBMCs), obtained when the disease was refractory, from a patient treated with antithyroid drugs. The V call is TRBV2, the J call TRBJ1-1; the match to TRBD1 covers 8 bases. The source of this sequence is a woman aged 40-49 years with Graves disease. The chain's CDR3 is CASNLDRANTEAFF. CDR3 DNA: TGTGCCAGCAACTTGGACAGGGCGAACACTGAAGCTTTCTTT.